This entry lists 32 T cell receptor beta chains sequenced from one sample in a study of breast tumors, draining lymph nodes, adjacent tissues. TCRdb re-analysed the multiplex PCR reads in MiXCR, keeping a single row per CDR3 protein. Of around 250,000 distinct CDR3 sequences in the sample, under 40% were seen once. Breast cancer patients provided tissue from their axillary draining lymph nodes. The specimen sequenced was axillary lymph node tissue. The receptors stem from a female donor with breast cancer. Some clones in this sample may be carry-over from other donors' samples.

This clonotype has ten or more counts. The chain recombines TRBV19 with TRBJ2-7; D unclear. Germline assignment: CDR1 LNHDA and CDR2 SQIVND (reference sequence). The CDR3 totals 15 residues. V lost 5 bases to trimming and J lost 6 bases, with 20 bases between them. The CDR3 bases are TGTGCCAGTAGTCGGGCAGGCCAGAGTTTTAGCGAGCAGTACTTC. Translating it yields CASSRAGQSFSEQYF.

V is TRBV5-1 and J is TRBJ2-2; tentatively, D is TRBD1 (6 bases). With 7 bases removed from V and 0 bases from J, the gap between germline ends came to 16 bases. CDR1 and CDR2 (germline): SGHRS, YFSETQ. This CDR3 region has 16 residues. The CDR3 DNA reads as TGCGCCAGCGCTACTCTTAGGACAGCGAACACCGGGGAGCTGTTTTTT. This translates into CASATLRTANTGELFF.

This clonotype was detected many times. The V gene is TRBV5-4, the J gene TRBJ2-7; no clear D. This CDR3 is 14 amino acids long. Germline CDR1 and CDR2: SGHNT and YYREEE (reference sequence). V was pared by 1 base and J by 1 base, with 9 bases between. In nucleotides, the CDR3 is TGTGCCAGCAGCTTGAAGGGCCCTTCCTACGAGCAGTACTTC. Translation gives CASSLKGPSYEQYF.

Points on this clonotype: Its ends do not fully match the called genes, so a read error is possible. CDR3 nucleotides: TGTGCCAGCAGCCAAACTCGAACAGGGGCGACCGGGGAGCTGTACTTC. Translation: CASSQTRTGATGELYF. J is TRBJ2-7 and V is TRBV11-2; 7 bases agree with TRBD1. The CDR3 consists of 16 residues. Germline CDR1 reads SGHAT; CDR2 reads FQNNGV.

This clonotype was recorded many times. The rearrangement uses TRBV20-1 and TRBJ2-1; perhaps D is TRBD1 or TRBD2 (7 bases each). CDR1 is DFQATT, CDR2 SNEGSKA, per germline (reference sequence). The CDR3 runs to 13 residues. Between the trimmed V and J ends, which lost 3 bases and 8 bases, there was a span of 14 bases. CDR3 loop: CSARSGTVDEQFF. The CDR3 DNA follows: TGCAGTGCTAGGAGCGGGACAGTTGATGAGCAGTTCTTC.

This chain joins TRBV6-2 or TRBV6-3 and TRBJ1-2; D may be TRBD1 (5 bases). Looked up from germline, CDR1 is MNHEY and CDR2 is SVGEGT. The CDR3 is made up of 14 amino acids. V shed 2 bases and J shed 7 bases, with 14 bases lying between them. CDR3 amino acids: CASSYEGQRSGYTF. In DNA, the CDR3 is TGTGCCAGCAGTTACGAGGGGCAGAGAAGTGGCTACACCTTC.

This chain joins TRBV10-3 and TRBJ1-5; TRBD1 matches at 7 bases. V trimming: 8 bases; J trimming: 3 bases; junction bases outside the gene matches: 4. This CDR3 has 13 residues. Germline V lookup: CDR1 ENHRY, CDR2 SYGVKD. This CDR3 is CAIRQGDNQPQHF. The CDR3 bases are TGTGCCATCCGTCAGGGGGACAATCAGCCCCAGCATTTT.

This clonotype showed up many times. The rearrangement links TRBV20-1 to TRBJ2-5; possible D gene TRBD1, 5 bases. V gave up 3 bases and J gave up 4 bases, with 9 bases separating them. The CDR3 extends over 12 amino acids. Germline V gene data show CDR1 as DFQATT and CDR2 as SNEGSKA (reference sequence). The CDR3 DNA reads TGCAGTGCTAGCGGCCAGGGAGAGACCCAGTACTTC. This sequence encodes CSASGQGETQYF.

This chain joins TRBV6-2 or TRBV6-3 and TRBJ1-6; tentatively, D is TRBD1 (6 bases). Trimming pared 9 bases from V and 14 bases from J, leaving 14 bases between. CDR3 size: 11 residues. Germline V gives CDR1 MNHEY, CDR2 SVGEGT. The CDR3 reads CASEQGTTLHF. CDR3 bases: TGTGCCAGTGAACAGGGTACGACCCTCCACTTT.

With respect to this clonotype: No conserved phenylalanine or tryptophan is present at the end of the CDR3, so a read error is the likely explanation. CDR3 in DNA: TGTGCCAGCAGCCAAGGGGGCGGGGATGCCCAGCCCCAGCATTCT. The encoded protein is CASSQGGGDAQPQHS. The chain links TRBV3-1 to TRBJ1-5, with D possibly matching TRBD1 (5 bases). Trimming removed 1 base at V and 7 bases at J, with 14 bases between. The CDR3 loop spans 15 amino acids. The germline gives CDR1 LGHDT, CDR2 YNNKEL (reference sequence).

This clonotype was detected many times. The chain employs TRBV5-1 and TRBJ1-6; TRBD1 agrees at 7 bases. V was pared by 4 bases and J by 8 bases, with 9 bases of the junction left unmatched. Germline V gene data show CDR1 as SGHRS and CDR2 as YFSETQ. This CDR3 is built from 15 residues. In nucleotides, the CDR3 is TGCGCCAGCAGCCCCGAGACAGGGAGCGATTCACCCCTCCACTTT. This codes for CASSPETGSDSPLHF.

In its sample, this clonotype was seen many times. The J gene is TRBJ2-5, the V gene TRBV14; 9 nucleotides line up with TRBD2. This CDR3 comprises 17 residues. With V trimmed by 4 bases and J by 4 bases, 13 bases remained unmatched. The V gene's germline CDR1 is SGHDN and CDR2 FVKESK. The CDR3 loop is CASSRWASGIVGETQYF. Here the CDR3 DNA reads TGTGCCAGCAGCCGATGGGCTAGCGGGATAGTAGGAGAGACCCAGTACTTC.

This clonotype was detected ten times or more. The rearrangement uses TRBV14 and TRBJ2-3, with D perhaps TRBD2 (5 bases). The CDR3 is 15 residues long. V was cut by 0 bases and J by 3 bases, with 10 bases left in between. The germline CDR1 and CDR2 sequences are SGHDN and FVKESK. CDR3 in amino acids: CASSQDHGRTDTQYF. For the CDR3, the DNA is TGTGCCAGCAGCCAAGATCATGGGAGAACAGATACGCAGTATTTT. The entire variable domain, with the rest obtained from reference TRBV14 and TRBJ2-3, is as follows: EAGVTQFPSHSVIEKGQTVTLRCDPISGHDNLYWYRRVMGKEIKFLLHFVKESKQDESGMPNNRFLAERTGGTYSTLKVQPAELEDSGVYFCASSQDHGRTDTQYFGPGTRLTVL.

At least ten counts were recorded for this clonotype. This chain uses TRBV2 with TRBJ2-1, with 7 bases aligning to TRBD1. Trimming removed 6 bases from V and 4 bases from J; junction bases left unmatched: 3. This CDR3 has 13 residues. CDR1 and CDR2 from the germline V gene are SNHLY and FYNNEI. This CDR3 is CASSRDRYNEQFF. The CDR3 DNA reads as TGTGCCAGCAGCCGGGACAGATACAATGAGCAGTTCTTC.

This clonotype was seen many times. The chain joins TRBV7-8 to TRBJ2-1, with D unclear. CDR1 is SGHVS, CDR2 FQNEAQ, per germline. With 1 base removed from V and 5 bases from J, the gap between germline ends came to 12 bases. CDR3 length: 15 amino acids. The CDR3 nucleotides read TGTGCCAGCAGCTTAGGGTCAAGAGCCCACAATGAGCAGTTCTTC. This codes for CASSLGSRAHNEQFF.

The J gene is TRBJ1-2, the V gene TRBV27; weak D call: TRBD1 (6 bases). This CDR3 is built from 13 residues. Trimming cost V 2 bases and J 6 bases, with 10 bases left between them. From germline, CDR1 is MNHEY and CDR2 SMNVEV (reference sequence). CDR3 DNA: TGTGCCAGCAGTTTACGGGGGCTTGATGGCTACACCTTC. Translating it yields CASSLRGLDGYTF.

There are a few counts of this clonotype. The CDR3: CSASYTAPPPAGAGYEQYF. As DNA, the CDR3 is TGCAGTGCTAGTTATACTGCCCCCCCCCCAGCGGGAGCCGGCTACGAGCAGTACTTC. This sequence joins TRBV20-1 and TRBJ2-7, with 8 bases identical to TRBD2. Germline trimming cut 3 bases from V and 3 bases from J; bases unmatched to any gene: 22. Per the germline V gene, CDR1 is DFQATT and CDR2 is SNEGSKA (reference sequence). The CDR3 has 19 amino acids.

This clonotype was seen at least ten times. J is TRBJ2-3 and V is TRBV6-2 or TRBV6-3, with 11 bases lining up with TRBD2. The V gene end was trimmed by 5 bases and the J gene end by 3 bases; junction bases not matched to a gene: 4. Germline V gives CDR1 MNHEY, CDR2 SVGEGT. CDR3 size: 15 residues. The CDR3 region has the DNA TGTGCCAGCAGTAGGGGACTAGCGGAGACAGATACGCAGTATTTT. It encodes CASSRGLAETDTQYF.

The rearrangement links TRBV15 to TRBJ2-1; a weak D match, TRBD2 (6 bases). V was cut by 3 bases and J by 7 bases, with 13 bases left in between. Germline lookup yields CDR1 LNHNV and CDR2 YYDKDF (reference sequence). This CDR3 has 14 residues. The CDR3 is CATSSRREGNEQFF. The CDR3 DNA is TGTGCCACCAGCAGTAGGAGGGAAGGAAATGAGCAGTTCTTC.

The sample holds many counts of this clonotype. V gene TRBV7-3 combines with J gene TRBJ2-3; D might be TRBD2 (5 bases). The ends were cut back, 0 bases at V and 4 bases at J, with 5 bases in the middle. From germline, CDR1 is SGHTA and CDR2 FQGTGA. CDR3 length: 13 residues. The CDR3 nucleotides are TGTGCCAGCAGCTTAACAGCGGCAGATACGCAGTATTTT. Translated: CASSLTAADTQYF.

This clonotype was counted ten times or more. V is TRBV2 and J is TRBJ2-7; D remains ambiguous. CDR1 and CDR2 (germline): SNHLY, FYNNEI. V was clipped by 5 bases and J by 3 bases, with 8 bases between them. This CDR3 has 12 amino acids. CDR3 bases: TGTGCCAGCAGTCAGGCGAACTACGAGCAGTACTTC. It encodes CASSQANYEQYF.

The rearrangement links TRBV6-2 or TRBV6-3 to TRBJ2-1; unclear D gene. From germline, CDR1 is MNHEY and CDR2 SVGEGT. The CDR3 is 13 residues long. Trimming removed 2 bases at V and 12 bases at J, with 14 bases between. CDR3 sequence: CASSYGHGRLQFF. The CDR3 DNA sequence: TGTGCCAGCAGTTACGGGCACGGACGTTTGCAGTTCTTC.

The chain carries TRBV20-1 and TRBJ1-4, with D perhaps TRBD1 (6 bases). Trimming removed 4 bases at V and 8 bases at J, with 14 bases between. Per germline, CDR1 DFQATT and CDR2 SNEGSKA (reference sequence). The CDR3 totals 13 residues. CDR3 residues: CSAKPHGGEKLFF. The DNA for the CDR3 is TGCAGTGCTAAGCCCCATGGGGGCGAAAAACTGTTTTTT.

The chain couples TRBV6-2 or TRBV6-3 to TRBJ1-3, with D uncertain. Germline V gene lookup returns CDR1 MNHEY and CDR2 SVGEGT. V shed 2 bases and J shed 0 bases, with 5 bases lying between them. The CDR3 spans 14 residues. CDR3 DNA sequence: TGTGCCAGCAGTTACAGTATCTCTGGAAACACCATATATTTT. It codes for CASSYSISGNTIYF.

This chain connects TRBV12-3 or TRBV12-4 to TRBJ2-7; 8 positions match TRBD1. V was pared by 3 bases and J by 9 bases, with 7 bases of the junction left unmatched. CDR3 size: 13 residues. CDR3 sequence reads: CASSFGGTGAQYF. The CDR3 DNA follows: TGTGCCAGCAGTTTCGGCGGGACAGGTGCGCAGTACTTC.

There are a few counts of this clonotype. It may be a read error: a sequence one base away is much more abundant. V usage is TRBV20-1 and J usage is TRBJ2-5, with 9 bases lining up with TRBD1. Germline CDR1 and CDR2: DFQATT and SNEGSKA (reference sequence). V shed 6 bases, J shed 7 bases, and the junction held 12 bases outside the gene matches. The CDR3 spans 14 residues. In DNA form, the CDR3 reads TGCAGTGCCGTTGAACAGGGGGCAGTTGCGACCCAGTACTTC. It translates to CSAVEQGAVATQYF.

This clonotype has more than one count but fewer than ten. Here the CDR3 reads CASRSGQRSSYNSPLHF. CDR3 sequence (DNA): TGTGCCAGCAGGTCGGGACAGCGGAGCTCCTATAATTCACCCCTCCACTTT. This chain connects TRBV6-2 or TRBV6-3 to TRBJ1-6; 7 bases match TRBD1. After removal of 6 bases from V and 0 bases from J, the junction contained 8 bases not matched to a gene. The CDR3 sequence is 17 residues long. Germline CDR1 reads MNHEY; CDR2 reads SVGEGT.

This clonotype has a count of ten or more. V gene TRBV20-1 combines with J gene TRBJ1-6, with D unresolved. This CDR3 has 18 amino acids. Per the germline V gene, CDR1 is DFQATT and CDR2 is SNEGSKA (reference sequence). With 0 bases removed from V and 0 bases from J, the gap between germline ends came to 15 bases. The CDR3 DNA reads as TGCAGTGCTAGAGAGGTGATGACTGATAGCTCCTATAATTCACCCCTCCACTTT. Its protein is CSAREVMTDSSYNSPLHF.

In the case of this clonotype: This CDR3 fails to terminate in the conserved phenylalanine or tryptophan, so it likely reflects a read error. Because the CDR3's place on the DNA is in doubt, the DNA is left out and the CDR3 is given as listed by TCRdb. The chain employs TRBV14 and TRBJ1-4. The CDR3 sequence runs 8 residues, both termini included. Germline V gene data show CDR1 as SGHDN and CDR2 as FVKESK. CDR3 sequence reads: CASSWLFG.

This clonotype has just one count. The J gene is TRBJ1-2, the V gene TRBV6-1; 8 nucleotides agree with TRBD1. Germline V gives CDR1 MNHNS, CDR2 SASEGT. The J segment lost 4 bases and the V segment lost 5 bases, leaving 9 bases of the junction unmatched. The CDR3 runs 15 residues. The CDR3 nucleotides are TGTGCCAGCAGTCCCAGGGGGCGCGATGGCTATGGCTACACCTTC. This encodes CASSPRGRDGYGYTF.

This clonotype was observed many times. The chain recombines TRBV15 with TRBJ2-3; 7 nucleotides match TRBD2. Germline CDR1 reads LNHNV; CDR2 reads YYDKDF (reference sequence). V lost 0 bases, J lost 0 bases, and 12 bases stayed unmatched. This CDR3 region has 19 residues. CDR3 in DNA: TGTGCCACCAGCAGAGACTCCCTGGGGCCGGGGGGTAGCACAGATACGCAGTATTTT. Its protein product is CATSRDSLGPGGSTDTQYF.

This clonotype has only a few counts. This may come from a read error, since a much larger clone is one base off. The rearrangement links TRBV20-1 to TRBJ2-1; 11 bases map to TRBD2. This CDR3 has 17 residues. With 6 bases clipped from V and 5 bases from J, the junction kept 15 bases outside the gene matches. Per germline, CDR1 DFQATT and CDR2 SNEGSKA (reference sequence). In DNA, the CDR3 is TGCAGTGCGCCGACATTGACTAGCGGGACAACCCACAATGAGCAGTTCTTC. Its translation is CSAPTLTSGTTHNEQFF.